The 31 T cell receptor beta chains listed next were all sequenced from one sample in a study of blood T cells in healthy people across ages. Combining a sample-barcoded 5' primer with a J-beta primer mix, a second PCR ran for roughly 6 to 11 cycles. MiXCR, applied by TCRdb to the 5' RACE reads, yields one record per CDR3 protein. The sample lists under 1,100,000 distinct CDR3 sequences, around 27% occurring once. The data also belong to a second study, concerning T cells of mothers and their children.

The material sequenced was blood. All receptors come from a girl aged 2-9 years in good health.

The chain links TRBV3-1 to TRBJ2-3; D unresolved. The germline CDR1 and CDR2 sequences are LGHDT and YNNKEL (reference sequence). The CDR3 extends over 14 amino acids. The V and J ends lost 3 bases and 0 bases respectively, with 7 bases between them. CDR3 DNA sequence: TGTGCCAGCAGCCACCGGTTTAGCACAGATACGCAGTATTTT. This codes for CASSHRFSTDTQYF.

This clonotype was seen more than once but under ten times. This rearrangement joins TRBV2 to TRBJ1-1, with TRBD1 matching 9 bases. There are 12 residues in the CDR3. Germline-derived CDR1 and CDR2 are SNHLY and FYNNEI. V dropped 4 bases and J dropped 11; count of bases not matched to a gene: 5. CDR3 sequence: CASSGGQGEAFF. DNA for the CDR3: TGTGCCAGCAGTGGGGGACAGGGTGAGGCTTTCTTT.

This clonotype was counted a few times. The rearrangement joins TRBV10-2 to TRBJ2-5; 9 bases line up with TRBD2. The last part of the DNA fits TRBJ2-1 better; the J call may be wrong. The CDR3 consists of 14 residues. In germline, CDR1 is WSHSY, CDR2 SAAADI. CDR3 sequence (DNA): TGCGCCACCACAGAACTAGCGGGCTTCAATGAGCAGTTCTTC. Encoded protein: CATTELAGFNEQFF.

The CDR3 sequence is CASSLPGAGSGANVLTF. In nucleotides, the CDR3 is TGTGCCAGCAGTTTGCCGGGTGCGGGCTCTGGGGCCAACGTCCTGACTTTC. The chain links TRBV28 to TRBJ2-6, with a weak D call TRBD2 (5 bases). Trimming cost V 3 bases and J 0 bases, with 12 bases left between them. This CDR3 is built from 17 residues. CDR1 and CDR2 from the germline V gene are MDHEN and SYDVKM. The whole variable domain, remainder taken from reference TRBV28 and TRBJ2-6, is DVKVTQSSRYLVKRTGEKVFLECVQDMDHENMFWYRQDPGLGLRLIYFSYDVKMKEKGDIPEGYSVSREKKERFSLILESASTNQTSMYLCASSLPGAGSGANVLTFGAGSRLTVL.

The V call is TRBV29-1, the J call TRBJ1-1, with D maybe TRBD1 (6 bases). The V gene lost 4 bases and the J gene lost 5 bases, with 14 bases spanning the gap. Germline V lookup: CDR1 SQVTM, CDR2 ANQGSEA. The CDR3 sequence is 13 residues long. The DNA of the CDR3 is TGCAGCGTTGCGGGACAAATAGGAACTGAAGCTTTCTTT. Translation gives CSVAGQIGTEAFF. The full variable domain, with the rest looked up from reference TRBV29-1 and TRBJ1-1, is SAVISQKPSRDICQRGTSLTIQCQVDSQVTMMFWYRQQPGQSLTLIATANQGSEATYESGFVIDKFPISRPNLTFSTLTVSNMSPEDSSIYLCSVAGQIGTEAFFGQGTRLTVV.

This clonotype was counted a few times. CDR3 nucleotides: TGTGCCACCAGCGATGGTCGGACAGATACGCAGTATTTT. Protein product: CATSDGRTDTQYF. V usage is TRBV15 and J usage is TRBJ2-3; D is ambiguous. Germline lookup yields CDR1 LNHNV and CDR2 YYDKDF (reference sequence). V dropped 5 bases and J dropped 3 bases, with 9 bases sitting between them. This CDR3 has 13 residues.

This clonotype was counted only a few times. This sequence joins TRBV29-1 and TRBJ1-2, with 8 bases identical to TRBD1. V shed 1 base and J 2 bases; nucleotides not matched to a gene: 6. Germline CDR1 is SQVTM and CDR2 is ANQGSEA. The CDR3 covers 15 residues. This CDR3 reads CSVEGARTGNYGYTF. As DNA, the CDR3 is TGCAGCGTTGAAGGGGCTCGGACAGGGAACTATGGCTACACCTTC.

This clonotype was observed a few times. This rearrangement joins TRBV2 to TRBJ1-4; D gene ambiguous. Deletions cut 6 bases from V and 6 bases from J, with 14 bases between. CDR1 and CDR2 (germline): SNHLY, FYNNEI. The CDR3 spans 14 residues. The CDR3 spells CASSPYIGDEKLFF. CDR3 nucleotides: TGTGCCAGCAGCCCATACATAGGTGATGAAAAACTGTTTTTT.

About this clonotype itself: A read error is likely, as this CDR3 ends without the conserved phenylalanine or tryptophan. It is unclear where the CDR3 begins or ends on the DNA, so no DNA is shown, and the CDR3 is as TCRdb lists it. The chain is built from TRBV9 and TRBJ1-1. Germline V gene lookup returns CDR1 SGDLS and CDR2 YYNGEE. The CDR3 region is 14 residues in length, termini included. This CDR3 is CASSVGGMNTEPFL.

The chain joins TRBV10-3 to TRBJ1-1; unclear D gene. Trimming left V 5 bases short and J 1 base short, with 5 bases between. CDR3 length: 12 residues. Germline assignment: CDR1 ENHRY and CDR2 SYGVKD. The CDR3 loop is CAISMQNTEAFF. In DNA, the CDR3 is TGTGCCATCAGTATGCAGAACACTGAAGCTTTCTTT.

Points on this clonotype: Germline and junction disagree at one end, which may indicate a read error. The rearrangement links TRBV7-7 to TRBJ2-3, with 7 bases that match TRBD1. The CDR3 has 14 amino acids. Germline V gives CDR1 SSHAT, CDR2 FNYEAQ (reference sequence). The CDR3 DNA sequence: TGTGCTAGCAGCACAGGGGCCAAGGGAGATACGCAGTATTTT. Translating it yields CASSTGAKGDTQYF.

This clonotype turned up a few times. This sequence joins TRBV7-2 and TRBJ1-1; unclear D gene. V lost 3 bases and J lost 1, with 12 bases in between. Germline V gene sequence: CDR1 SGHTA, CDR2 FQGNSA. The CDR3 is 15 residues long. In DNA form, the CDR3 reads TGTGCCAGCAGCTTTATCAGGTTATCGAACACTGAAGCTTTCTTT. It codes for CASSFIRLSNTEAFF. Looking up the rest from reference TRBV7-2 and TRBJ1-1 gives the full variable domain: GAGVSQSPSNKVTEKGKDVELRCDPISGHTALYWYRQSLGQGLEFLIYFQGNSAPDKSGLPSDRFSAERTGGSVSTLTIQRTQQEDSAVYLCASSFIRLSNTEAFFGQGTRLTVV.

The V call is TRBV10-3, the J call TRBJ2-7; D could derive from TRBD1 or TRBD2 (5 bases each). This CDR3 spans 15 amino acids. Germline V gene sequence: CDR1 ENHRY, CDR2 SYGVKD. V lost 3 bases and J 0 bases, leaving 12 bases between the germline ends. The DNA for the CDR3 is TGTGCCATCAGTGATCCGGGACGACCCTCCTACGAGCAGTACTTC. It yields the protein CAISDPGRPSYEQYF.

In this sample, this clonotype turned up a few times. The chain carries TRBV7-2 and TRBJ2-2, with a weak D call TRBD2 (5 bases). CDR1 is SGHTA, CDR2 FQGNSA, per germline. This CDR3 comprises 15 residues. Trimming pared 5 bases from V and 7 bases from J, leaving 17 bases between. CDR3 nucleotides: TGTGCCAGCAGCCCCGGTTGGGCGGGTAGCGGGGAGCTGTTTTTT. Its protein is CASSPGWAGSGELFF.

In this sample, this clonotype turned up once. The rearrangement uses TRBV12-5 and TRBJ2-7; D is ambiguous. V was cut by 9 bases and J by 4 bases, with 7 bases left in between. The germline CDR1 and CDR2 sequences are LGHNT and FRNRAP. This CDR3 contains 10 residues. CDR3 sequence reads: CASKLYEQYF. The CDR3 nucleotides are TGTGCTAGCAAACTTTACGAGCAGTACTTC.

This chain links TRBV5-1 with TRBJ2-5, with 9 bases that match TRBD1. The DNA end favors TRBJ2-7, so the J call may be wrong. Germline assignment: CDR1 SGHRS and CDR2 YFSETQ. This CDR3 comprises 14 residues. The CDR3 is CASSLWTGDYEQYF. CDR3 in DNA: TGCGCCAGCAGCCTATGGACAGGGGACTACGAGCAGTACTTC.

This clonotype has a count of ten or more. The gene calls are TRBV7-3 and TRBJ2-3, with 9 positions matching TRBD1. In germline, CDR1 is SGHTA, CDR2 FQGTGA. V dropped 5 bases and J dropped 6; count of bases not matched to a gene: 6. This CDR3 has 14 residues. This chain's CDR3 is CASSPGTGSDTQYF. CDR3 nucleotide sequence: TGTGCCAGCAGCCCTGGGACAGGGAGTGATACGCAGTATTTT.

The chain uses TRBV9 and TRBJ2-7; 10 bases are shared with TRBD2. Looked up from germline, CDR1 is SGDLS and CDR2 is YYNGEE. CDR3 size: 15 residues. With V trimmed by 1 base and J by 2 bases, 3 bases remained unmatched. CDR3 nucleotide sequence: TGTGCCAGCAGCGTATTAGCGGGGGGCCCCTACGAGCAGTACTTC. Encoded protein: CASSVLAGGPYEQYF.

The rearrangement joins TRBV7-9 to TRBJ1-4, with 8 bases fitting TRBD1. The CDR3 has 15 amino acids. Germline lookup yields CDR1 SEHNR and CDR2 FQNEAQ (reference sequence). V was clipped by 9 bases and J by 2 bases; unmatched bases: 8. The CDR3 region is CASSRGQETNEKLFF. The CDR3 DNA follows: TGTGCCAGTAGCAGGGGACAGGAGACTAATGAAAAACTGTTTTTT.

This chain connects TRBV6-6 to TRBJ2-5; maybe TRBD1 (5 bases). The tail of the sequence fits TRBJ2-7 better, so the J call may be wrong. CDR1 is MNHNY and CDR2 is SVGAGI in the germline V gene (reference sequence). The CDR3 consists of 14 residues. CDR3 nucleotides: TGTGCCAGCAGTCCCGTACAGGTGAACTACGAGCAGTACTTC. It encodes CASSPVQVNYEQYF.

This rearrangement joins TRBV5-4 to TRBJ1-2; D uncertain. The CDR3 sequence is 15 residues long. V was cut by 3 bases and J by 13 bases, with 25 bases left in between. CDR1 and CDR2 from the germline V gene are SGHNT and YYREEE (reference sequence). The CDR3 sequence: CASSSFSANPKGCTF. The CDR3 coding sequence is TGTGCCAGCAGCTCCTTTTCGGCCAACCCCAAAGGGTGCACCTTC.

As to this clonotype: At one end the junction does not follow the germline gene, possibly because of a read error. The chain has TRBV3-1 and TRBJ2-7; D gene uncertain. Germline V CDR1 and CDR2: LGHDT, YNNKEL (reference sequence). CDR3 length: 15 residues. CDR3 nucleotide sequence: TGTGCCAGCAGCCAAGACTCACGACTCCCTTACGAGCGGTACTTC. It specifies CASSQDSRLPYERYF.

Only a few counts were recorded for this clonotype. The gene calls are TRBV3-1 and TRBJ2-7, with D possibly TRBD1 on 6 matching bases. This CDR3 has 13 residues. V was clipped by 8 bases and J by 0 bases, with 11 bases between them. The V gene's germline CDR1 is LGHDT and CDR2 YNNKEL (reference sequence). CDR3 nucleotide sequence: TGTGCCAGCGGCCGGGACATCTCCTACGAGCAGTACTTC. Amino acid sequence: CASGRDISYEQYF.

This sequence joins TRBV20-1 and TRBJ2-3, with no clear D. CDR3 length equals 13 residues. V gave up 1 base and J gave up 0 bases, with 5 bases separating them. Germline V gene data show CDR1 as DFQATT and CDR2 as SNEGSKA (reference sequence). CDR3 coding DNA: TGCAGTGCTAGAGCCAGGAGCACAGATACGCAGTATTTT. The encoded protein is CSARARSTDTQYF.

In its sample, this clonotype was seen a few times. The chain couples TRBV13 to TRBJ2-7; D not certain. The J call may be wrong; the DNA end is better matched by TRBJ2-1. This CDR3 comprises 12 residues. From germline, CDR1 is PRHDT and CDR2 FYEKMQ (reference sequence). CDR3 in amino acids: CASSFNTNEQFF. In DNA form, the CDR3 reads TGTGCCAGCAGCTTTAACACGAATGAGCAGTTCTTC.

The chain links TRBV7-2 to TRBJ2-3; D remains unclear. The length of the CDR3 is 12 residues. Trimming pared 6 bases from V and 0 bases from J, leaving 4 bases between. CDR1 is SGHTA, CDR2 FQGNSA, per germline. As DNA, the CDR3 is TGTGCCAGCAGAAGTAGCACAGATACGCAGTATTTT. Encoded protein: CASRSSTDTQYF.

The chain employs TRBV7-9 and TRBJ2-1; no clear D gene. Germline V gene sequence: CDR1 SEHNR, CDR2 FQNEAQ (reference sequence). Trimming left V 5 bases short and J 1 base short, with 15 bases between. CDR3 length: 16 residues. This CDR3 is CASSPRTGPSYNEQFF. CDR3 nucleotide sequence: TGTGCCAGCAGCCCCCGGACGGGCCCTTCCTACAATGAGCAGTTCTTC.

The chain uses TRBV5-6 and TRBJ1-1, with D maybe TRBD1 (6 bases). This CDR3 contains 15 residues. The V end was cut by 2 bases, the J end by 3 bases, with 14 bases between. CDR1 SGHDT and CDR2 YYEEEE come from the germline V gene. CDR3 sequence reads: CASSLGQGQYTEAFF. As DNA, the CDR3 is TGTGCCAGCAGCTTAGGGCAGGGGCAGTACACTGAAGCTTTCTTT.

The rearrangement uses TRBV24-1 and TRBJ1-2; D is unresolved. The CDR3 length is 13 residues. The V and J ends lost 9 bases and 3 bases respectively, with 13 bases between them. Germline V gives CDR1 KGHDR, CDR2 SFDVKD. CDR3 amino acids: CATQARWDYGYTF. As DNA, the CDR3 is TGTGCCACCCAAGCTCGGTGGGACTATGGCTACACCTTC.

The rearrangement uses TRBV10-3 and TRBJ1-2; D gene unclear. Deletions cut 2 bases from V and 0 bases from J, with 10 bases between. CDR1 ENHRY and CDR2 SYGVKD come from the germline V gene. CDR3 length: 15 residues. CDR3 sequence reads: CAISEVRDANYGYTF. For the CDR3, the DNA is TGTGCCATCAGTGAGGTCCGGGATGCTAACTATGGCTACACCTTC.

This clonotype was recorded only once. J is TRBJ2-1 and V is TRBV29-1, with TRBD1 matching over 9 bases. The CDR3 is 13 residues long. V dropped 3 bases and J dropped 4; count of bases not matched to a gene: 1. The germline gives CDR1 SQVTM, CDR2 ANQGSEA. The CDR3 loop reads CSVDGTGYNEQFF. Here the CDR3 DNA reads TGCAGCGTTGATGGGACAGGGTACAATGAGCAGTTCTTC.